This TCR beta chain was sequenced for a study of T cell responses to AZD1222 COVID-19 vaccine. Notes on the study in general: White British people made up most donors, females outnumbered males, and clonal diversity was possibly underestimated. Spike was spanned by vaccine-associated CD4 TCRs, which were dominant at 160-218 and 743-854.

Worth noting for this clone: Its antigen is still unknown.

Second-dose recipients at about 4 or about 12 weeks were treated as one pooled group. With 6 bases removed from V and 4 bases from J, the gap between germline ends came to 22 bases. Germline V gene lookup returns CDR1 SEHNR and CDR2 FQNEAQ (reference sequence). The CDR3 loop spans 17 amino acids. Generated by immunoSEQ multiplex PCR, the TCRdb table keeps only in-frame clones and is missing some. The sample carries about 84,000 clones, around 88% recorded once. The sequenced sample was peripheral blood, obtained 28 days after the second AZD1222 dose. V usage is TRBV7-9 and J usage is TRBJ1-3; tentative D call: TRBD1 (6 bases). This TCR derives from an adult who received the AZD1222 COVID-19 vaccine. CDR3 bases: TGTGCCAGCAGTTACCTCCGGGACACGGCTCGGGGAAACACCATATATTTT. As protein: CASSYLRDTARGNTIYF.